A selection of T cell receptor beta chains follows, all from one sample in a study of healthy donors' naive CD4 and CD8 T cells. TCRdb analysed the reads with MiXCR anew, one entry per CDR3 protein. The sample has about 180,000 distinct CDR3 sequences, about 74% seen once. What was sequenced was naive CD4+ and CD8+ T cells sorted from blood, pooled from several donors. The receptors come from a pool of human donors in good health; the sample pools cells from several healthy donors. CDR3s include the opening cysteine and the closing phenylalanine or tryptophan. D genes are given only for firm matches. Some rows have no size entry. The others give once, few or many, or a class for an expanded clone.

j_call: TRBJ1-1; clone_size: once; v_call: TRBV11-2; d_call: NA; cdr3_aa: CASSVGVGFEAFF; cdr3_nt: TGTGCCAGCAGCGTAGGGGTAGGATTTGAAGCTTTCTTT
j_call: TRBJ2-7; clone_size: once; v_call: TRBV2; d_call: NA; cdr3_aa: CAGQRTSYEQYF; cdr3_nt: TGTGCCGGACAACGGACCTCCTACGAGCAGTACTTC
j_call: TRBJ1-1; clone_size: NA; v_call: TRBV19; d_call: NA; cdr3_aa: CASSIDRADTEAFF; cdr3_nt: TGTGCCAGTAGTATAGATCGGGCGGACACTGAAGCTTTCTTT
j_call: TRBJ1-5; clone_size: NA; v_call: TRBV4-1; d_call: NA; cdr3_aa: CASSLDVLGRGGQPQHF; cdr3_nt: TGCGCCAGCAGCCTCGATGTCCTGGGCAGGGGAGGACAGCCCCAGCATTTT
j_call: TRBJ1-2; clone_size: NA; v_call: TRBV6-5; d_call: NA; cdr3_aa: CASRAPGDYGYTF; cdr3_nt: TGTGCCAGCAGAGCCCCAGGGGACTATGGCTACACCTTC
j_call: TRBJ2-2; clone_size: once; v_call: TRBV6-5; d_call: TRBD2; cdr3_aa: CASSTRASGPTGELFF; cdr3_nt: TGTGCCAGCAGTACCCGGGCTAGCGGTCCCACCGGGGAGCTGTTTTTT
j_call: TRBJ2-2; clone_size: NA; v_call: TRBV19; d_call: NA; cdr3_aa: CASSPPSPTGELFF; cdr3_nt: TGTGCCAGTAGCCCGCCTTCTCCCACCGGGGAGCTGTTTTTT
j_call: TRBJ2-3; clone_size: NA; v_call: TRBV29-1; d_call: NA; cdr3_aa: CSVERKTTQYF; cdr3_nt: TGCAGCGTTGAAAGGAAGACTACGCAGTATTTT
j_call: TRBJ2-1; clone_size: NA; v_call: TRBV6-5; d_call: NA; cdr3_aa: CASSYLPQNNEQFF; cdr3_nt: TGTGCCAGCAGTTACTTGCCACAGAACAATGAGCAGTTCTTC
j_call: TRBJ1-1; clone_size: NA; v_call: TRBV5-1; d_call: NA; cdr3_aa: CASSSTRMNTEAFF; cdr3_nt: TGCGCCAGCAGCTCGACAAGAATGAACACTGAAGCTTTCTTT
j_call: TRBJ2-6; clone_size: NA; v_call: TRBV19; d_call: NA; cdr3_aa: CASSPQVGANVLTF; cdr3_nt: TGTGCCAGTAGTCCCCAAGTGGGGGCCAACGTCCTGACTTTC
j_call: TRBJ2-7; clone_size: NA; v_call: TRBV29-1; d_call: TRBD1; cdr3_aa: CSVNRGKRNEQYF; cdr3_nt: TGCAGCGTGAACAGGGGAAAAAGGAACGAGCAGTACTTC
j_call: TRBJ2-7; clone_size: NA; v_call: TRBV27; d_call: NA; cdr3_aa: CASSGSYEGRDEQYF; cdr3_nt: TGTGCCAGCAGTGGGAGCTACGAGGGGCGCGACGAGCAGTACTTC
j_call: TRBJ2-4; clone_size: few; v_call: TRBV4-3; d_call: NA; cdr3_aa: CASSQVVRDTKNIQYF; cdr3_nt: TGCGCCAGCAGCCAAGTTGTACGGGACACCAAAAACATTCAGTACTTC
j_call: TRBJ2-3; clone_size: once; v_call: TRBV2; d_call: NA; cdr3_aa: CASSRITDTQYF; cdr3_nt: TGTGCCAGCAGTAGAATCACAGATACGCAGTATTTT
j_call: TRBJ1-1; clone_size: NA; v_call: TRBV27; d_call: NA; cdr3_aa: CASSSSRGDTEAFF; cdr3_nt: TGTGCCAGCAGTTCGTCCCGAGGGGACACTGAAGCTTTCTTT
j_call: TRBJ2-6; clone_size: NA; v_call: TRBV6-5; d_call: NA; cdr3_aa: CASSYRGGSGANVLTF; cdr3_nt: TGTGCCAGCAGTTACCGAGGGGGCTCTGGGGCCAACGTCCTGACTTTC
j_call: TRBJ2-3; clone_size: few; v_call: TRBV29-1; d_call: TRBD2; cdr3_aa: CSVLTSADTQYF; cdr3_nt: TGCAGCGTTCTTACTAGCGCAGATACGCAGTATTTT
j_call: TRBJ1-3; clone_size: few; v_call: TRBV29-1; d_call: NA; cdr3_aa: CSVMGTGNTIYF; cdr3_nt: TGCAGCGTGATGGGTACTGGAAACACCATATATTTT
j_call: TRBJ1-5; clone_size: NA; v_call: TRBV6-2/TRBV6-3; d_call: NA; cdr3_aa: CASSNGRLNQPQHF; cdr3_nt: TGTGCCAGCAGTAATGGCAGACTCAATCAGCCCCAGCATTTT
j_call: TRBJ1-1; clone_size: NA; v_call: TRBV19; d_call: NA; cdr3_aa: CASSIDGGSGTEAFF; cdr3_nt: TGTGCCAGTAGTATAGATGGTGGCTCGGGGACTGAAGCTTTCTTT
j_call: TRBJ1-2; clone_size: NA; v_call: TRBV29-1; d_call: NA; cdr3_aa: CSVALPGYTF; cdr3_nt: TGCAGCGTAGCTCTGCCGGGCTACACCTTC
j_call: TRBJ2-5; clone_size: NA; v_call: TRBV18; d_call: TRBD2; cdr3_aa: CASSQGLAGARHQETQYF; cdr3_nt: TGTGCCAGCTCACAAGGACTAGCGGGGGCCCGACACCAAGAGACCCAGTACTTC
j_call: TRBJ1-1; clone_size: NA; v_call: TRBV27; d_call: NA; cdr3_aa: CASNGVGYTEAFF; cdr3_nt: TGTGCCTCCAATGGGGTAGGGTACACTGAAGCTTTCTTT
j_call: TRBJ1-3; clone_size: NA; v_call: TRBV6-2/TRBV6-3; d_call: NA; cdr3_aa: CASQRDSGNTIYF; cdr3_nt: TGTGCCAGCCAGAGGGACTCTGGAAACACCATATATTTT
j_call: TRBJ2-4; clone_size: NA; v_call: TRBV29-1; d_call: TRBD1; cdr3_aa: CSVRDRNLAKNIQYF; cdr3_nt: TGCAGCGTTCGGGACAGGAACTTAGCCAAAAACATTCAGTACTTC
j_call: TRBJ1-1; clone_size: NA; v_call: TRBV6-6; d_call: NA; cdr3_aa: CASTIEAPEAFF; cdr3_nt: TGTGCCAGCACTATAGAGGCCCCTGAAGCTTTCTTT
j_call: TRBJ1-2; clone_size: NA; v_call: TRBV6-6; d_call: NA; cdr3_aa: CASSRRDLDYGYTF; cdr3_nt: TGTGCCAGCAGCCGCAGGGATCTCGACTATGGCTACACCTTC
j_call: TRBJ2-7; clone_size: NA; v_call: TRBV7-2; d_call: NA; cdr3_aa: CASSLAPSETYEQYF; cdr3_nt: TGTGCCAGCAGCCTAGCGCCTAGCGAGACCTACGAGCAGTACTTC
j_call: TRBJ1-2; clone_size: NA; v_call: TRBV19; d_call: TRBD1; cdr3_aa: CASMDRTQNYGHTF; cdr3_nt: TGTGCCAGTATGGACAGGACCCAAAACTATGGCCACACCTTC
j_call: TRBJ1-1; clone_size: NA; v_call: TRBV18; d_call: NA; cdr3_aa: CASQWTETNTEAFF; cdr3_nt: TGTGCCAGTCAATGGACAGAAACGAACACTGAAGCTTTCTTT
j_call: TRBJ1-1; clone_size: NA; v_call: TRBV15; d_call: NA; cdr3_aa: CATHDSGVSSREGAEAFF; cdr3_nt: TGTGCCACCCATGATTCAGGGGTTTCTTCTCGGGAAGGGGCTGAAGCTTTCTTT
j_call: TRBJ1-5; clone_size: NA; v_call: TRBV4-1; d_call: NA; cdr3_aa: CASSQETGNQPQHF; cdr3_nt: TGCGCCAGCAGCCAAGAAACAGGGAATCAGCCCCAGCATTTT
j_call: TRBJ1-1; clone_size: NA; v_call: TRBV11-1; d_call: NA; cdr3_aa: CASSLSDRTYTEAFF; cdr3_nt: TGTGCCAGCAGCTTATCAGACAGGACGTACACTGAAGCTTTCTTT
j_call: TRBJ2-1; clone_size: NA; v_call: TRBV19; d_call: NA; cdr3_aa: CASAPYYNEQFF; cdr3_nt: TGTGCCAGTGCGCCCTATTACAATGAGCAGTTCTTC
j_call: TRBJ2-1; clone_size: once; v_call: TRBV7-2; d_call: TRBD2; cdr3_aa: CASRLGTSGNNEQFF; cdr3_nt: TGTGCCAGCAGGCTCGGGACTAGCGGGAACAATGAGCAGTTCTTC
j_call: TRBJ1-1; clone_size: few; v_call: TRBV11-1; d_call: NA; cdr3_aa: CASSSRINTEAFF; cdr3_nt: TGTGCCAGCAGCTCCCGGATTAACACTGAAGCTTTCTTT
j_call: TRBJ1-1; clone_size: NA; v_call: TRBV15; d_call: NA; cdr3_aa: CATSRDGGLVTEAFF; cdr3_nt: TGTGCCACCAGCAGAGATGGCGGGTTGGTCACTGAAGCTTTCTTT
j_call: TRBJ1-1; clone_size: NA; v_call: TRBV27; d_call: NA; cdr3_aa: CASSWTVRTEAFF; cdr3_nt: TGTGCCAGCAGTTGGACGGTCCGCACTGAAGCTTTCTTT
j_call: TRBJ1-2; clone_size: NA; v_call: TRBV19; d_call: NA; cdr3_aa: CASSNRNRVRNYGYTF; cdr3_nt: TGTGCCAGTAGTAACAGGAACAGGGTTCGGAACTATGGCTACACCTTC
j_call: TRBJ2-1; clone_size: NA; v_call: TRBV6-5; d_call: NA; cdr3_aa: CASSPDSGFLNEQFF; cdr3_nt: TGTGCCAGCAGTCCTGATTCGGGGTTCCTTAATGAGCAGTTCTTC
j_call: TRBJ2-7; clone_size: once; v_call: TRBV6-5; d_call: TRBD2; cdr3_aa: CASSRGGLAGPYGQYF; cdr3_nt: TGTGCCAGCAGCCGCGGGGGACTAGCGGGACCCTACGGGCAGTACTTC
j_call: TRBJ1-2; clone_size: NA; v_call: TRBV18; d_call: NA; cdr3_aa: CASSPIQEGYGYTF; cdr3_nt: TGTGCCAGCTCACCGATTCAAGAAGGGTATGGCTACACCTTC
j_call: TRBJ1-2; clone_size: NA; v_call: TRBV30; d_call: NA; cdr3_aa: CAWSDGELYGYTF; cdr3_nt: TGTGCCTGGTCGGACGGGGAATTGTATGGCTACACCTTC
j_call: TRBJ2-3; clone_size: NA; v_call: TRBV20-1; d_call: TRBD2; cdr3_aa: CSARAGGKTDTQYF; cdr3_nt: TGCAGTGCCCGAGCGGGAGGGAAAACAGATACGCAGTATTTT
j_call: TRBJ1-2; clone_size: NA; v_call: TRBV29-1; d_call: TRBD1; cdr3_aa: CSVELTGQVSYGYTF; cdr3_nt: TGCAGCGTTGAATTAACCGGACAGGTCAGCTATGGCTACACCTTC
j_call: TRBJ2-1; clone_size: NA; v_call: TRBV29-1; d_call: NA; cdr3_aa: CSVEFSEQFF; cdr3_nt: TGCAGCGTTGAGTTCTCTGAGCAGTTCTTC